This T cell receptor (beta chain) was identified in a study of T-cell reconstitution after alpha-beta-depleted transplantation in children. CDR1 LNHNV and CDR2 YYDKDF come from the germline V gene (reference sequence). CDR3 length: 16 residues. V dropped 3 bases and J dropped 5; count of bases not matched to a gene: 11. This clonotype has a handful of counts. A TCRbeta library incorporating unique molecular identifiers was prepared. Using its own MiXCR run on the PCR reads, TCRdb lists one record per CDR3 protein. This table has tens of thousands of distinct CDR3 sequences, around a sixth appearing once.

The origin of this receptor is a male patient aged 2-15 years who had a stem cell transplant for acute lymphoblastic leukemia, so the T cells may come from the graft donor. The gene calls are TRBV15 and TRBJ1-2; 8 bases agree with TRBD1. This material consisted of PBMCs, mostly from graft donor cells, taken 180 days after TCRalphabeta/CD19-depleted stem cell transplant. The DNA for the CDR3 is TGTGCCACCAGCAGTACCAGGGGGCTGGTTGGGTATGGCTACACCTTC. It is translated as CATSSTRGLVGYGYTF.